This T cell receptor (beta chain) was identified in a study of regulatory T cells in long-lasting Graves disease. Overall study: Persistent Graves' disease denoted over 5 years of antithyroid drugs plus positive TSH receptor antibodies.

Investigators prepared the TCR beta libraries by applying iRepertoire HTBI primers and Arm-PCR of CDR3 regions. MiXCR, run by TCRdb on the multiplex PCR reads, gives a single entry per CDR3 protein. The sample lists approximately 400,000 distinct CDR3 sequences, 20% to 30% occurring once. This clonotype was seen repeatedly, ten times or more. The antigen is undetermined. Deletions cut 2 bases from V and 5 bases from J, with 15 bases between. Germline V gene sequence: CDR1 SGHTA, CDR2 FQGNSA. This CDR3 comprises 15 residues. As to time point: persistent/refractory GD, antithyroid drugs over 5 years with positive TRAb. Researchers made the TCR library from RNA that was extracted from PBMCs. Study findings and constraints: TCR diversity in persistent Graves' patients was below that of newly diagnosed ones. Comparison showed that persistent patients shared more public clonotypes (about 2,600) than new patients (approximately 870).

The sequencing used peripheral blood mononuclear cells (PBMCs), collected when the disease was refractory, from a patient treated with antithyroid drugs. The chain couples TRBV7-2 to TRBJ1-2; perhaps TRBD1 as D (5 bases). The receptor was derived from a female donor with Graves disease. CDR3 sequence reads: CASSLSQGRTYGYTF. CDR3 nucleotides: TGTGCCAGCAGCTTATCGCAGGGTCGGACGTATGGCTACACCTTC.